This T cell receptor beta chain is drawn from a study of shared clonotypes between healthy human individuals. For the study at large: Each donor's CD8 memory used one plate, CD8 naive two, each CD4 subset three.

The protocol was immunoSEQ multiplex PCR, while the TCRdb copy is restricted to in-frame clones and leaves out a portion. The sample yields about 2.1 million clones, roughly 95% seen once. Naive CD8 cells, CD45RO-negative and positively selected for CCR7, excluded terminally differentiated effector memory CD45RA+ cells. Study-level results: Among donors, sharing of clonotypes was expected to be affected by sequencing depth.

The CDR3 spans 15 residues. Germline V gene sequence: CDR1 MNHEY, CDR2 SVGAGI. Unmatched junction bases numbered 7, after V lost 4 bases and J lost 4 bases. Of note for this clone: Its antigen is still unknown.

Sequencing was done on a sample of naive CD8+ T cells from PBMCs. The chain is built from TRBV6-5 and TRBJ1-2; 9 nucleotides align to TRBD1. This clonotype originated in a man younger than 35 in good health. Some clones in this sample may be carry-over from other donors' samples. As DNA, the CDR3 is TGTGCCAGCAGTTCATTAACAGGGGGCGCCTATGGCTACACCTTC. Translating it yields CASSSLTGGAYGYTF.